The 32 T cell receptor beta chains below come from one sample, sequenced in a study of blood T cell repertoires in COVID-19. The data were produced by immunoSEQ multiplex PCR, yet TCRdb's version contains in-frame clones alone and is incomplete. The sample yields 150,000 to 190,000 clones, roughly 85% seen once. Input material: peripheral blood. The receptor source for this set is a woman aged 55-69 years with COVID-19, enrolled during active disease.

The V gene is TRBV18, the J gene TRBJ2-7; 11 positions agree with TRBD2. Germline V gene lookup returns CDR1 KGHSH and CDR2 LQKENI. V trimming: 4 bases; J trimming: 6 bases; junction bases outside the gene matches: 11. The CDR3 runs 16 residues. The CDR3 protein is CASSRLAGGPPGEQYF. The DNA for the CDR3 is TGTGCCAGCTCACGCTTAGCGGGAGGGCCTCCGGGCGAGCAGTACTTC.

The rearrangement joins TRBV25-1 to TRBJ1-3; no reliable D call. Trimming shortened V by 7 bases and J by 0 bases, and 4 bases separated the two germline ends. The CDR3 sequence is 12 residues long. Germline loops: CDR1 MGHDK, CDR2 SYGVNS. Here the CDR3 reads CASTSSGNTIYF. The DNA of the CDR3 is TGTGCCAGCACCAGCTCTGGAAACACCATATATTTT.

This clone was counted once. One junction end disagrees with the germline gene, perhaps due to a read error. The CDR3 spells CASSLYSRGEMETQYF. DNA of the CDR3: TGTGCTAGCAGCTTATATTCCCGGGGGGAAATGGAGACCCAGTACTTC. The V call is TRBV7-7, the J call TRBJ2-5; 7 bases match TRBD2. Germline assignment: CDR1 SSHAT and CDR2 FNYEAQ (reference sequence). The CDR3 loop spans 16 amino acids.

The genes are TRBV3-1 (or the pseudogene TRBV3-2) and TRBJ2-1; D ambiguous. Trimming cost V 2 bases and J 9 bases, with 14 bases left between them. Looked up from germline, CDR1 is LGHDT and CDR2 is YNNKEL (reference sequence). This CDR3 is built from 14 residues. Here the CDR3 DNA reads TGTGCCAGCAGCCAAAGCGCTGGTCGCGCTGAGCAGTTCTTC. Its translation is CASSQSAGRAEQFF.

V and J are TRBV6-4 and TRBJ1-1; no definite D call. With 4 bases removed from V and 3 bases from J, the gap between germline ends came to 9 bases. CDR3 length equals 13 residues. Germline V gives CDR1 MRHNA, CDR2 SNTAGT. The CDR3 spells CASSASVDTEAFF. CDR3 DNA sequence: TGTGCCAGCAGTGCCTCGGTAGACACTGAAGCTTTCTTT.

This clone was recorded only once. This chain connects TRBV27 to TRBJ1-2; D not resolved. The CDR3 is 16 residues long. Germline CDR1 is MNHEY and CDR2 is SMNVEV (reference sequence). Trimming took 2 bases from V and 0 from J, leaving 13 bases between them. Here the CDR3 reads CASSLVGQETNYGYTF. DNA of the CDR3: TGTGCCAGCAGTTTAGTCGGCCAGGAAACTAACTATGGCTACACCTTC.

In DNA form, the CDR3 reads TGCGCCAGCAGCCGGGCTTGGAACTATGGCTACACCTTC. Amino acid sequence: CASSRAWNYGYTF. The chain combines TRBV4-1 with TRBJ1-2; the D is unclear. CDR1 is MGHRA and CDR2 is YSYEKL in the germline V gene. The CDR3 covers 13 residues. Trimming stripped 4 bases from V and 2 bases from J, with 8 bases between.

CDR3 bases: TGTGCCTGGAGTGTCAGGACAGGCCAAATGCCCCAGCATTTT. It encodes CAWSVRTGQMPQHF. V gene TRBV30 combines with J gene TRBJ1-5; 7 bases match TRBD1. This CDR3 has 14 residues. V gave up 0 bases and J gave up 9 bases; unmatched junction bases: 8. Germline CDR1 reads GTSNPN; CDR2 reads SVGIG (reference sequence).

This rearrangement joins TRBV12-3 or TRBV12-4 to TRBJ2-5; D is uncertain. The CDR3 sequence is 13 residues long. V was cut by 1 base and J by 5 bases, with 8 bases left in between. Here the CDR3 reads CASSLEVRETQYF. Written as DNA, the CDR3 is TGTGCCAGCAGTTTAGAGGTGCGGGAGACCCAGTACTTC.

This chain links TRBV7-9 with TRBJ1-2; 8 bases fit TRBD1. Germline CDR1 and CDR2: SEHNR and FQNEAQ (reference sequence). The CDR3 totals 14 residues. The junction had 4 bases not matched to a gene; V was cut back by 4 bases and J by 3 bases. CDR3 loop: CASSSDRGDYGYTF. In DNA form, the CDR3 reads TGTGCCAGCAGCTCTGACAGGGGAGACTATGGCTACACCTTC.

The genes are TRBV5-1 and TRBJ1-3; no clear D. V lost 1 base, J lost 0 bases, and 5 bases lay in between. The CDR3 has 14 amino acids. From germline, CDR1 is SGHRS and CDR2 YFSETQ. Written as DNA, the CDR3 is TGCGCCAGCAGCTTGACCGGCTCTGGAAACACCATATATTTT. Amino acid sequence: CASSLTGSGNTIYF. Complete variable domain (other parts from reference TRBV5-1 and TRBJ1-3): KAGVTQTPRYLIKTRGQQVTLSCSPISGHRSVSWYQQTPGQGLQFLFEYFSETQRNKGNFPGRFSGRQFSNSRSEMNVSTLELGDSALYLCASSLTGSGNTIYFGEGSWLTVV.

This clone was seen a single time. The chain combines TRBV6-5 with TRBJ2-1; 8 bases are a match to TRBD1. The CDR3 sequence is 16 residues long. CDR1 and CDR2 from the germline V gene are MNHEY and SVGAGI. Trimming took 0 bases from V and 4 from J; bases not matched to a gene: 5. The CDR3 loop reads CASSYSDRVSYNEQFF. CDR3 sequence (DNA): TGTGCCAGCAGTTACTCGGACAGGGTATCATACAATGAGCAGTTCTTC.

The rearrangement uses TRBV5-6 and TRBJ2-3, with D possibly matching TRBD2 (6 bases). V lost 0 bases, J lost 3 bases, and 8 bases lay in between. Germline V gives CDR1 SGHDT, CDR2 YYEEEE. This CDR3 is built from 14 residues. CDR3 nucleotides: TGTGCCAGCAGCTTGGGACTAGAAACAGATACGCAGTATTTT. This encodes CASSLGLETDTQYF.

The chain combines TRBV2 with TRBJ1-1; no clear D gene. This CDR3 region has 16 residues. Germline CDR1 reads SNHLY; CDR2 reads FYNNEI. Trimming pared 2 bases from V and 0 bases from J, leaving 13 bases between. The CDR3 loop is CASSERRERLNTEAFF. DNA of the CDR3: TGTGCCAGCAGTGAAAGGAGGGAGAGGTTGAACACTGAAGCTTTCTTT.

J is TRBJ1-4 and V is TRBV5-8; 7 bases line up with TRBD1. The germline gives CDR1 SGHTS, CDR2 YDEGEE. Unmatched junction bases numbered 3, after V lost 0 bases and J lost 4 bases. The CDR3 is 15 residues long. This CDR3 reads CASSLGQGHNEKLFF. In DNA form, the CDR3 reads TGTGCCAGCAGCTTGGGACAGGGCCATAATGAAAAACTGTTTTTT.

On this clone itself: Other DNA sequences in the same sample also yield this CDR3. The V call is TRBV5-1, the J call TRBJ1-2; D call uncertain. The CDR3 sequence is 12 residues long. Germline CDR1 is SGHRS and CDR2 is YFSETQ. Deletions cut 2 bases from V and 4 bases from J, with 6 bases between. The CDR3 coding sequence is TGCGCCAGCAGCTTAGGAGCCTATGGCTACACCTTC. This translates into CASSLGAYGYTF.

The V gene is TRBV7-9, the J gene TRBJ1-2; no definite D call. Trimming pared 6 bases from V and 4 bases from J, leaving 12 bases between. This CDR3 comprises 13 residues. The germline V gene has CDR1 SEHNR and CDR2 FQNEAQ (reference sequence). CDR3 sequence reads: CASSRGLLYGYTF. The CDR3, as DNA: TGTGCCAGCAGTCGGGGTCTCCTCTATGGCTACACCTTC.

This chain uses TRBV29-1 with TRBJ1-2; D is unclear. Germline CDR1 and CDR2: SQVTM and ANQGSEA. V was cut by 1 base and J by 4 bases, with 10 bases left in between. The CDR3 has 13 residues. CDR3 nucleotide sequence: TGCAGCGTTGAAGCAGGTTCCCTCTATGGCTACACCTTC. It translates to CSVEAGSLYGYTF.

In its sample, this clone was seen a few times. The chain links TRBV18 to TRBJ2-7; 9 bases match TRBD2. CDR3 length: 15 amino acids. CDR1 is KGHSH, CDR2 LQKENI, per germline. Unmatched junction bases numbered 5, after V lost 0 bases and J lost 5 bases. CDR3 nucleotides: TGTGCCAGCTCACCACCCGGACTAGCGAGCCACGAGCAGTACTTC. Amino acids: CASSPPGLASHEQYF.

The CDR3 sequence is CASRQGINYGYTF. As DNA, the CDR3 is TGTGCCAGCAGGCAGGGGATTAACTATGGCTACACCTTC. The chain uses TRBV2 and TRBJ1-2, with a possible D match to TRBD1 (6 bases). Trimming pared 6 bases from V and 1 base from J, leaving 9 bases between. CDR3 length: 13 amino acids. Germline CDR1 SNHLY, CDR2 FYNNEI.

This rearrangement joins TRBV21-1 to TRBJ1-2. TRBV21-1 is termed a pseudogene. The CDR3 totals 13 residues. This CDR3 reads CASSFERGDGYTF. The CDR3 coding sequence is TGTGCCAGCAGCTTCGAACGGGGGGATGGCTACACCTTC.

The J gene is TRBJ2-5, the V gene TRBV5-4; D gene uncertain. Trimming left V 4 bases short and J 4 bases short, with 11 bases between. The germline V gene encodes CDR1 SGHNT and CDR2 YYREEE (reference sequence). The CDR3 consists of 13 residues. The CDR3 sequence: CASSPNRGETQYF. As DNA, the CDR3 is TGTGCCAGCAGCCCGAACCGAGGAGAGACCCAGTACTTC. The full variable domain, completed using reference TRBV5-4 and TRBJ2-5, is ETGVTQSPTHLIKTRGQQVTLRCSSQSGHNTVSWYQQALGQGPQFIFQYYREEENGRGNFPPRFSGLQFPNYSSELNVNALELDDSALYLCASSPNRGETQYFGPGTRLLVL.

The J gene is TRBJ1-2, the V gene TRBV27, with 7 bases matching TRBD1. The trim removed 6 bases at V and 2 bases at J, leaving 9 bases unmatched. The CDR3 length is 15 residues. Per the germline V gene, CDR1 is MNHEY and CDR2 is SMNVEV (reference sequence). The CDR3 loop is CASRSPQQGNYGYTF. The CDR3 bases are TGTGCCAGCAGGTCCCCACAACAGGGGAACTATGGCTACACCTTC.

This chain joins TRBV2 and TRBJ1-3; D is possibly TRBD1 (6 bases). Germline lookup yields CDR1 SNHLY and CDR2 FYNNEI. The CDR3 extends over 16 amino acids. Trimming cost V 4 bases and J 0 bases, with 13 bases left between them. CDR3 region: CASSGTAVLSGNTIYF. The CDR3 DNA sequence: TGTGCCAGCAGTGGGACAGCGGTTCTCTCTGGAAACACCATATATTTT.

The chain couples TRBV10-3 to TRBJ1-1; the match to TRBD1 covers 10 bases. CDR1 ENHRY and CDR2 SYGVKD come from the germline V gene. This CDR3 contains 12 residues. V was clipped by 11 bases and J by 4 bases; unmatched bases: 4. The CDR3: CAAGQGRTEAFF. The CDR3 bases are TGTGCCGCGGGACAGGGGCGCACTGAAGCTTTCTTT.

The CDR3 sequence: CAISDQGGREKLFF. The CDR3 DNA reads TGTGCCATCAGTGATCAGGGGGGCCGAGAAAAACTGTTTTTT. This chain uses TRBV10-3 with TRBJ1-4, with TRBD1 identical over 7 bases. The CDR3 extends over 14 amino acids. The germline CDR1 and CDR2 sequences are ENHRY and SYGVKD. V was clipped by 3 bases and J by 8 bases; unmatched bases: 6.

This chain connects TRBV7-9 to TRBJ1-2; 9 bases agree with TRBD1. Germline CDR1 SEHNR, CDR2 FQNEAQ (reference sequence). The trim removed 7 bases at V and 6 bases at J, leaving 9 bases unmatched. The CDR3 spans 14 residues. CDR3 in DNA: TGTGCCAGCACTCGTACAGGGGGCGCGGATGGCTACACCTTC. This translates into CASTRTGGADGYTF.

This chain uses TRBV9 with TRBJ2-3, with D tentatively TRBD1 (5 bases). Trimming took 4 bases from V and 3 from J, leaving 12 bases between them. Per the germline V gene, CDR1 is SGDLS and CDR2 is YYNGEE. The CDR3 loop spans 14 amino acids. CDR3 in DNA: TGTGCCAGCAGCCCAAGACAGTGGACAGATACGCAGTATTTT. Its protein is CASSPRQWTDTQYF.

V and J are TRBV5-1 and TRBJ1-2; maybe TRBD1 (6 bases). Germline CDR1 is SGHRS and CDR2 is YFSETQ. This CDR3 is built from 15 residues. Trimming shortened V by 4 bases and J by 2 bases, and 15 bases separated the two germline ends. The chain's CDR3 is CASSPQGTLNYGYTF. CDR3 nucleotides: TGCGCCAGCAGCCCGCAGGGGACACTAAACTATGGCTACACCTTC.

V gene TRBV11-2 combines with J gene TRBJ1-2; D is unclear. This CDR3 is 16 amino acids long. The germline V and J ends were trimmed by 4 bases and 0 bases, with 15 bases remaining between them. Germline CDR1 reads SGHAT; CDR2 reads FQNNGV. The CDR3 sequence: CASSSLRGPPNYGYTF. In DNA form, the CDR3 reads TGTGCCAGCAGCTCCCTCCGCGGGCCCCCTAACTATGGCTACACCTTC. Using reference TRBV11-2 and TRBJ1-2 for the parts outside the CDR3, the full variable domain is EAGVAQSPRYKIIEKRQSVAFWCNPISGHATLYWYQQILGQGPKLLIQFQNNGVVDDSQLPKDRFSAERLKGVDSTLKIQPAKLEDSAVYLCASSSLRGPPNYGYTFGSGTRLTVV.

V is TRBV18 and J is TRBJ1-2; D is unresolved. This CDR3 comprises 12 residues. Germline values: CDR1 KGHSH, CDR2 LQKENI. Trimming cost V 4 bases and J 3 bases, with 6 bases left between them. This chain's CDR3 is CASSRPDYGYTF. The CDR3 nucleotides are TGTGCCAGCTCACGGCCCGACTATGGCTACACCTTC.

The chain recombines TRBV30 with TRBJ2-5; D is perhaps TRBD2 (7 bases). The CDR3 spans 15 residues. Trimming stripped 3 bases from V and 3 bases from J, with 17 bases between. Germline V lookup: CDR1 GTSNPN, CDR2 SVGIG (reference sequence). CDR3 loop: CAWRHGGLAEETQYF. CDR3 bases: TGTGCCTGGAGACACGGGGGGCTAGCGGAAGAGACCCAGTACTTC.